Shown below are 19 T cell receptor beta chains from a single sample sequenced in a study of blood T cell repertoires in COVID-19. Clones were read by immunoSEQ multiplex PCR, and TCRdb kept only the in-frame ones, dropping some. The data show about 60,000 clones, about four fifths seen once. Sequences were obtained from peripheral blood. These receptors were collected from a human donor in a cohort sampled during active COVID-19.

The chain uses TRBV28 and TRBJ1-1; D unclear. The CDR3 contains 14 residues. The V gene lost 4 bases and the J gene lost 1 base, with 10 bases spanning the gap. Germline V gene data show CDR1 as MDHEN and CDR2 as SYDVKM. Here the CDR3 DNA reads TGTGCCAGCAGTTGGAGGGTAGCGAACACTGAAGCTTTCTTT. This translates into CASSWRVANTEAFF.

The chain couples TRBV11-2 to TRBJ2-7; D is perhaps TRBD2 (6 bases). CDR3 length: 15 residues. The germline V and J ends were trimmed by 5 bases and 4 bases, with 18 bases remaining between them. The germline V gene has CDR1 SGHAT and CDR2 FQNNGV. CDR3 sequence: CASSPSGGLAYEQYF. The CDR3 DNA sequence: TGTGCCAGCAGCCCTTCCGGAGGGCTGGCTTACGAGCAGTACTTC.

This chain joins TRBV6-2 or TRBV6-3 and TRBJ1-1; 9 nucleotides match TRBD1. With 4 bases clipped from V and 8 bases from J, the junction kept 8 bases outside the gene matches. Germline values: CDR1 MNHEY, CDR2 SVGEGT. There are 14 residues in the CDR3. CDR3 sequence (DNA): TGTGCCAGCAGTTGGGGACAGGGAAGTTGGGAAGCTTTCTTT. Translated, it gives CASSWGQGSWEAFF.

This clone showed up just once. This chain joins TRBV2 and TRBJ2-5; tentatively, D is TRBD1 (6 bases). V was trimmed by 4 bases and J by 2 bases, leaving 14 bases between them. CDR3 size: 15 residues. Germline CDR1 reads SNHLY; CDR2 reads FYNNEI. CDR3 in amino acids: CASSVQGQKQETQYF. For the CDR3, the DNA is TGTGCCAGCAGTGTCCAGGGGCAGAAACAAGAGACCCAGTACTTC.

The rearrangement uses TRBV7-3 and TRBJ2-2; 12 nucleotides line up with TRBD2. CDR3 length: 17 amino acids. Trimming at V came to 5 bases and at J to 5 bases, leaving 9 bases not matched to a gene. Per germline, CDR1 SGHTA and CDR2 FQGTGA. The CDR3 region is CASSQGLAGGPTGELFF. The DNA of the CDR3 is TGTGCCAGCAGCCAAGGTCTAGCGGGAGGGCCAACCGGGGAGCTGTTTTTT.

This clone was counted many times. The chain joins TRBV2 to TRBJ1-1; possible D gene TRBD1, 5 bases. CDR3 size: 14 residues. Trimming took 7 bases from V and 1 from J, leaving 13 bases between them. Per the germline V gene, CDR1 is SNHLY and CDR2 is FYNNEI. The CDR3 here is CASTFSGGNTEAFF. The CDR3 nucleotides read TGTGCCAGCACCTTTTCCGGGGGGAACACTGAAGCTTTCTTT. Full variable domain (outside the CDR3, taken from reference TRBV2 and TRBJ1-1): EPEVTQTPSHQVTQMGQEVILRCVPISNHLYFYWYRQILGQKVEFLVSFYNNEISEKSEIFDDQFSVERPDGSNFTLKIRSTKLEDSAMYFCASTFSGGNTEAFFGQGTRLTVV.

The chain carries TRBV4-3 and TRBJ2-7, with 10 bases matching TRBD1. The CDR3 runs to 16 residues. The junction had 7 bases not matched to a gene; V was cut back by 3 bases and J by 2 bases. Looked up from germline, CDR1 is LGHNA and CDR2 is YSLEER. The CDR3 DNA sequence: TGCGCCAGCAGCCAGTCCGGGACAGGGGAAACCTACGAGCAGTACTTC. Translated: CASSQSGTGETYEQYF.

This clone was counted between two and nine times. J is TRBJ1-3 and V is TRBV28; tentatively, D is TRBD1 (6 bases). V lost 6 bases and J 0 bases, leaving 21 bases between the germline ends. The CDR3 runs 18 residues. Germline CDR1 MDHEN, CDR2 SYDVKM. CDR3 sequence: CASSPTGALIPSGNTIYF. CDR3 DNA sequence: TGTGCCAGCAGCCCGACAGGAGCCCTTATCCCCTCTGGAAACACCATATATTTT.

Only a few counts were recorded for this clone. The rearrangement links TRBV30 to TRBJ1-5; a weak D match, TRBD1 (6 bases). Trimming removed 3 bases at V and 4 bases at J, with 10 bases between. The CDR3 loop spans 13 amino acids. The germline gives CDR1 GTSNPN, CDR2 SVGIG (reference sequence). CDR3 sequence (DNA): TGTGCCTGGAGCCTACAGGGTAATCAGCCCCAGCATTTT. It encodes CAWSLQGNQPQHF.

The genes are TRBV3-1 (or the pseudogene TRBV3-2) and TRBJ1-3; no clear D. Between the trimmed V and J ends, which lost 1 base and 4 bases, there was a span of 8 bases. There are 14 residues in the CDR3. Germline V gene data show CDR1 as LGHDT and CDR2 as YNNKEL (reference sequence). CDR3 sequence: CASSQGRPGNTIYF. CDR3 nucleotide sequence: TGTGCCAGCAGCCAAGGGAGGCCCGGAAACACCATATATTTT.

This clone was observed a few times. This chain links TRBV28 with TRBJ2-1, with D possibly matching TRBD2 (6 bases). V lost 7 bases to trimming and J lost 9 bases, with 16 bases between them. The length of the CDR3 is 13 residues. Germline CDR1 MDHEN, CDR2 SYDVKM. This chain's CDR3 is CASIGTVVTEQFF. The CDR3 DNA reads TGTGCCAGCATTGGGACTGTTGTTACTGAGCAGTTCTTC.

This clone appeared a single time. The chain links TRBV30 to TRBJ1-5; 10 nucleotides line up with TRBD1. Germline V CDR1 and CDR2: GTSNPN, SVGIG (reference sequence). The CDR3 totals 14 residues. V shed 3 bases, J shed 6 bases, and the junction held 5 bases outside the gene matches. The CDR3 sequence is CAWRGQGMSQPQHF. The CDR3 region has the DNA TGTGCCTGGAGGGGACAGGGGATGAGTCAGCCCCAGCATTTT.

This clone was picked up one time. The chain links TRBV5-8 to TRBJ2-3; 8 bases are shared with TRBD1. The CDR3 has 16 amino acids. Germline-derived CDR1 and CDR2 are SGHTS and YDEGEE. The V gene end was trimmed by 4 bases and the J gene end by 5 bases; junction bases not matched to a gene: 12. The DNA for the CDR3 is TGTGCCAGCAGCAGGCCCGGGACAGGCACATTAGATACGCAGTATTTT. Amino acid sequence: CASSRPGTGTLDTQYF.

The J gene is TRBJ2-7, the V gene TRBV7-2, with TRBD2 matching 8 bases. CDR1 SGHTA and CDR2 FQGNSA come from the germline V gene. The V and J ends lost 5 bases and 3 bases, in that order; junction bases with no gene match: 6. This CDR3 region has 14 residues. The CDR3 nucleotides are TGTGCCAGCAGCCCCATGAGCGGGAGCTACGAGCAGTACTTC. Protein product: CASSPMSGSYEQYF.

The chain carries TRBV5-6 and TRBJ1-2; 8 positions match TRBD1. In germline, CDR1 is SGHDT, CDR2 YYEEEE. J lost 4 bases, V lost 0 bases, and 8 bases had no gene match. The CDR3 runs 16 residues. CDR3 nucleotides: TGTGCCAGCAGCTTGGAGTCGCAGGGGGCCATCTATGGCTACACCTTC. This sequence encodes CASSLESQGAIYGYTF.

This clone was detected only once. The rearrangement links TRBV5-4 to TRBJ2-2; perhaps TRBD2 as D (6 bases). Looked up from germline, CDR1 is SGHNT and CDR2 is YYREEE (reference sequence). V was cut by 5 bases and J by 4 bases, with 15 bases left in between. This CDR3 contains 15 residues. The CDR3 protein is CASRDGGRVTGELFF. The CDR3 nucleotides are TGTGCCAGCAGGGACGGGGGTCGCGTCACCGGGGAGCTGTTTTTT.

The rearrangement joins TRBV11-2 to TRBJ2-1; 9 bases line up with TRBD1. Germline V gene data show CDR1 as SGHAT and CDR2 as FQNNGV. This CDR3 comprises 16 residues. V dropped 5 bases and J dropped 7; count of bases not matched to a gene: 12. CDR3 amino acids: CASSLQQGALGNEQFF. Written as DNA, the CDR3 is TGTGCCAGCAGCCTCCAACAGGGGGCGTTGGGGAATGAGCAGTTCTTC.

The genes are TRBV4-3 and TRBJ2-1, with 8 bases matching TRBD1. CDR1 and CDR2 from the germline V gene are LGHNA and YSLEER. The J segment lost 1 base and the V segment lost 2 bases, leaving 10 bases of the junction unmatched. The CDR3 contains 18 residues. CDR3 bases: TGCGCCAGCAGCCAAAGCCCCGGACAGGGTTTGTCCTACAATGAGCAGTTCTTC. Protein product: CASSQSPGQGLSYNEQFF.

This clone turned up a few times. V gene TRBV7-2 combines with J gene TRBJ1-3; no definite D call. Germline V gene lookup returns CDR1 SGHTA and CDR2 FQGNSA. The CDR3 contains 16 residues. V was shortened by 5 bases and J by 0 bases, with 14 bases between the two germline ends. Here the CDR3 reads CASSPSGASSGNTIYF. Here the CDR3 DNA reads TGTGCCAGCAGCCCCTCGGGTGCTAGCTCTGGAAACACCATATATTTT.